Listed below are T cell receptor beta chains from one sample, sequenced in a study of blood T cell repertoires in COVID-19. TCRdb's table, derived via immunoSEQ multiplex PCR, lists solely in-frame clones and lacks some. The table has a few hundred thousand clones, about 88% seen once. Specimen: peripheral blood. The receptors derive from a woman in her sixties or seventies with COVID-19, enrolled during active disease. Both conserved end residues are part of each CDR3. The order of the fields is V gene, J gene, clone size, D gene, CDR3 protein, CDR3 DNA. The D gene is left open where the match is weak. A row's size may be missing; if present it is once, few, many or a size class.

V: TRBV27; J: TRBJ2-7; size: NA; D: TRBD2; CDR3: CASSPIAGGTYEQYF; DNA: TGTGCCAGCAGTCCTATAGCGGGAGGGACCTACGAGCAGTACTTC
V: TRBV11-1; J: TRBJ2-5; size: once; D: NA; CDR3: CASSPTQAGNQETQYF; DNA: TGTGCCAGCAGCCCCACGCAGGCAGGCAACCAAGAGACCCAGTACTTC
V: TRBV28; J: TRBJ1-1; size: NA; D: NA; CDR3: CASLASPRTEAFF; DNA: TGTGCCAGCTTGGCCTCTCCTAGGACTGAAGCTTTCTTT
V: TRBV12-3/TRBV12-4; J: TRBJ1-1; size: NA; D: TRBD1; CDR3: CASSFTGGTEAFF; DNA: TGTGCCAGCAGTTTTACAGGGGGCACTGAAGCTTTCTTT
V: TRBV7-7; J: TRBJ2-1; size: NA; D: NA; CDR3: CASSSGAISSYNEQFF; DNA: TGTGCCAGCAGCTCAGGGGCAATAAGCTCCTACAATGAGCAGTTCTTC
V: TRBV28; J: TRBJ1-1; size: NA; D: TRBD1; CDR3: CASSPWDRENTEAFF; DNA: TGTGCCAGCAGTCCCTGGGACAGGGAGAACACTGAAGCTTTCTTT
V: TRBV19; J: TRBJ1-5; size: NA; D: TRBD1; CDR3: CASSNTGANQPQHF; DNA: TGTGCCAGTAGTAACACAGGGGCCAATCAGCCCCAGCATTTT
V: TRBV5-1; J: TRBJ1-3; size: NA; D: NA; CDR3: CASSSASSGNTIYF; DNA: TGCGCCAGCAGTTCAGCGAGCTCTGGAAACACCATATATTTT
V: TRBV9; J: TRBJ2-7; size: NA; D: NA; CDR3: CASSASYEQYF; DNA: TGTGCCAGCAGCGCGTCCTACGAGCAGTACTTC
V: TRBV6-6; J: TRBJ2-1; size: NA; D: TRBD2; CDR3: CASRDSGRGNNEQFF; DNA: TGTGCCAGCAGGGATAGCGGGAGGGGAAACAATGAGCAGTTCTTC
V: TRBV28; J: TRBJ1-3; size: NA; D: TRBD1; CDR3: CASSLGQSHSGNTIYF; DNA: TGTGCCAGCAGTTTGGGACAGTCCCACTCTGGAAACACCATATATTTT
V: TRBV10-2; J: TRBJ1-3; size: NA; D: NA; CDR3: CASNNGEGRNTIYF; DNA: TGCGCCAGCAATAACGGGGAGGGTAGAAACACCATATATTTT
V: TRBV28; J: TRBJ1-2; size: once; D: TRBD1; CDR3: CASSVTGVFYGYTF; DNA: TGTGCCAGCAGTGTGACAGGGGTCTTCTATGGCTACACCTTC
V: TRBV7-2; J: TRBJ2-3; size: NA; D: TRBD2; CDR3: CASSFRLAADTQYF; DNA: TGTGCCAGCAGCTTTAGACTAGCCGCAGATACGCAGTATTTT
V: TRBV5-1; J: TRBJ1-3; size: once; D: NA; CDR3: CASSLQLLGQWRGTIYF; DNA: TGCGCCAGCAGCTTGCAGTTGTTAGGTCAGTGGAGGGGCACCATATATTTT
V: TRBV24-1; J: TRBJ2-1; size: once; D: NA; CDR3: CATSDPGAHEQFF; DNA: TGTGCCACCAGTGATCCGGGTGCCCATGAGCAGTTCTTC
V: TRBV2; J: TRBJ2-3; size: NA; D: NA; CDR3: CASRGPDIDTQYF; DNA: TGTGCCAGCAGAGGCCCCGACATCGATACGCAGTATTTT
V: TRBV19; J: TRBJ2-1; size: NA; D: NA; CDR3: CASSIDIGTFGTLNGNEQFF; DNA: TGTGCCAGTAGTATCGATATAGGGACCTTCGGGACACTGAATGGGAATGAGCAGTTCTTC
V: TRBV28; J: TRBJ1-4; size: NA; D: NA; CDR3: CASSPGFPGNEKLFF; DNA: TGTGCCAGCAGCCCGGGTTTCCCCGGGAATGAAAAACTGTTTTTT
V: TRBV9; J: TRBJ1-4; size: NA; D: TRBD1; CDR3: CASSLRDRDNNEKLFF; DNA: TGTGCCAGCAGCCTAAGGGACAGGGACAATAATGAAAAACTGTTTTTT
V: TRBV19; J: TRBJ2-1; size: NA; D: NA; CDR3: CASSGPPYNEQFF; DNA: TGTGCCAGTAGTGGGCCCCCCTACAATGAGCAGTTCTTC
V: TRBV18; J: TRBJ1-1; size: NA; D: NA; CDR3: CASSPQGWNTEAFF; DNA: TGTGCCAGCTCACCCCAGGGGTGGAACACTGAAGCTTTCTTT
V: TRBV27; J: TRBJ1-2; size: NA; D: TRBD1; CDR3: CASSPWDRGYSYTF; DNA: TGTGCCAGCAGTCCGTGGGACAGGGGGTATAGCTACACCTTC
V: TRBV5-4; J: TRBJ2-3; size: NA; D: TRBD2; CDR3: CASSLLTSGNTYTQYF; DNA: TGTGCCAGCAGCTTGCTGACTAGCGGGAACACATATACGCAGTATTTT
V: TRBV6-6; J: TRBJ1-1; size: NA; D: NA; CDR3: CASSYSISGAREAFF; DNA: TGTGCCAGCAGTTACTCGATATCTGGGGCGCGAGAAGCTTTCTTT
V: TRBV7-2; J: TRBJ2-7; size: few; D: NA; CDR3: CASSLAAGAAYEQYF; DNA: TGTGCCAGCAGCTTAGCGGCGGGGGCCGCCTACGAGCAGTACTTC
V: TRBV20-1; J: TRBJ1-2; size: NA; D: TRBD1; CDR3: CSASGTGKVLSGYTF; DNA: TGCAGTGCTAGTGGGACAGGGAAGGTCCTTAGTGGCTACACCTTC
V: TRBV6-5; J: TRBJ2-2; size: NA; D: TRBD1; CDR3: CASTRGQGVTGELFF; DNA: TGTGCCAGCACCCGGGGACAGGGGGTTACCGGGGAGCTGTTTTTT
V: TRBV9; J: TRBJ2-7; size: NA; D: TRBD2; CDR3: CASSVVSLAGKQYF; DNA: TGTGCCAGCAGCGTAGTTTCACTAGCGGGAAAGCAGTACTTC
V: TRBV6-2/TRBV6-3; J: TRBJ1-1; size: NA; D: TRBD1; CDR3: CASSGPDRGRAFF; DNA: TGTGCCAGCAGTGGACCGGACAGGGGTAGAGCTTTCTTT
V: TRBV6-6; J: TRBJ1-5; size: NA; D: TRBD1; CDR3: CASSQDQTGRRLAQHF; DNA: TGTGCCAGCAGCCAAGACCAGACAGGGAGGAGATTGGCCCAGCATTTT
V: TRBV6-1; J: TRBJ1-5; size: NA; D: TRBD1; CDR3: CASSRTGFNQPQHF; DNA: TGTGCCAGCAGTAGGACAGGGTTCAATCAGCCCCAGCATTTT
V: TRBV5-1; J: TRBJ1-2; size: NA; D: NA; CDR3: CASSPDGGNYGYTF; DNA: TGCGCCAGCAGCCCGGATGGGGGGAACTATGGCTACACCTTC
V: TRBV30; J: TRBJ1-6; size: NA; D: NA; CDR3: CAWSVAQVASPLHF; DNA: TGTGCCTGGAGTGTGGCACAGGTCGCTTCACCCCTCCACTTT
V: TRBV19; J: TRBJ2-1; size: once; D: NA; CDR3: CASRRGSINEQFF; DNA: TGTGCCAGTAGAAGGGGATCGATCAATGAGCAGTTCTTC
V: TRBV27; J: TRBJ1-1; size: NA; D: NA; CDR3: CASKSFINTEAFF; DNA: TGTGCCAGCAAGAGTTTTATCAACACTGAAGCTTTCTTT
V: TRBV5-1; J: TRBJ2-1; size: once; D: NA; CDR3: CASSFWLANEQFF; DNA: TGCGCCAGCAGCTTCTGGCTAGCCAATGAGCAGTTCTTC
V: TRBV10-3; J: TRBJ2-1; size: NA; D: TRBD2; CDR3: CAISESGLAAYNEQFF; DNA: TGTGCCATCAGTGAGTCGGGACTAGCAGCTTACAATGAGCAGTTCTTC
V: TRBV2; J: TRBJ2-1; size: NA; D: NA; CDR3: CASSAIPTGGGSEQFF; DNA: TGTGCCAGCAGTGCCATACCCACAGGGGGGGGTAGTGAGCAGTTCTTC
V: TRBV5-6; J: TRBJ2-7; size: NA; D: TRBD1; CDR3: CASSPGGSSSYEQYF; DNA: TGTGCCAGCAGCCCAGGGGGCTCAAGCTCCTACGAGCAGTACTTC
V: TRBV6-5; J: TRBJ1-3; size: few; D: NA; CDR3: CASSQRRGNTIYF; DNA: TGTGCCAGCAGTCAAAGGAGGGGAAACACCATATATTTT
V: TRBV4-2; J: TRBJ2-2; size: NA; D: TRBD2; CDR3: CASSQTSGRTFWGELFF; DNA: TGTGCCAGCAGCCAGACTAGCGGGAGAACCTTTTGGGGGGAGCTGTTTTTT
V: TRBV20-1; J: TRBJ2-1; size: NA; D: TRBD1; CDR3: CSASAGGTGGYNEQFF; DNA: TGCAGTGCTAGTGCTGGAGGGACAGGGGGATACAATGAGCAGTTCTTC
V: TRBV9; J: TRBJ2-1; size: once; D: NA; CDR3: CASSATSFFNEQFF; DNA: TGTGCCAGCAGCGCGACTAGTTTTTTCAATGAGCAGTTCTTC
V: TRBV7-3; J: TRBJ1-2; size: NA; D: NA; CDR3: CASSPGGAQGNYGYTF; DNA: TGTGCCAGCAGCCCGGGAGGGGCGCAAGGGAACTATGGCTACACCTTC
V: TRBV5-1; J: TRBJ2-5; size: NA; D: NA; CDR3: CASTLSRSETQYF; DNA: TGCGCCAGCACCCTTAGCCGGTCGGAGACCCAGTACTTC
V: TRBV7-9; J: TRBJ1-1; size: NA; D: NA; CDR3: CASSPRVEAFF; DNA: TGTGCCAGCAGCCCCAGGGTGGAAGCTTTCTTT
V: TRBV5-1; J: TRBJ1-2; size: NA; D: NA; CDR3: CASRGANYGYTF; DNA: TGCGCCAGCAGGGGAGCTAACTATGGCTACACCTTC
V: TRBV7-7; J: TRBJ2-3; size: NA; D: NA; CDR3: CASSLGPDRNPTDTQYF; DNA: TGTGCCAGCAGCTTAGGCCCCGACAGGAACCCCACAGATACGCAGTATTTT
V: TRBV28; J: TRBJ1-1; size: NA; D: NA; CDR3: CASRPFRDTVSAFF; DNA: TGTGCCAGCAGGCCCTTCCGGGACACCGTATCAGCTTTCTTT
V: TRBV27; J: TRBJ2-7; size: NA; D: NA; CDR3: CASRKRGGLERRQYF; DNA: TGTGCCAGCAGGAAACGAGGGGGTTTAGAACGACGGCAGTACTTC
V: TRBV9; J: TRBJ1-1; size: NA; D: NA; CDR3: CASSPRQAGGTEAFF; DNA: TGTGCCAGCAGCCCCCGTCAAGCGGGGGGCACTGAAGCTTTCTTT
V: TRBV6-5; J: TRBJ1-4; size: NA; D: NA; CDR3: CASSLGQNEKLFF; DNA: TGTGCCAGCAGTTTAGGACAGAATGAAAAACTGTTTTTT
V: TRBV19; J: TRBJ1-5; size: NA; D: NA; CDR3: CASIEGTGNQPQHF; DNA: TGTGCCAGTATCGAGGGCACGGGCAATCAGCCCCAGCATTTT
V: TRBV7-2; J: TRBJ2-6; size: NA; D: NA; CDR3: CASSLDSPGSGANVLTF; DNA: TGTGCCAGCAGCTTAGATAGCCCCGGCTCTGGGGCCAACGTCCTGACTTTC
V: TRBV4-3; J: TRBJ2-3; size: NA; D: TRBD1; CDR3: CASSQRRDRGPDTQYF; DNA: TGCGCCAGCAGCCAGCGCCGGGACAGGGGCCCAGATACGCAGTATTTT